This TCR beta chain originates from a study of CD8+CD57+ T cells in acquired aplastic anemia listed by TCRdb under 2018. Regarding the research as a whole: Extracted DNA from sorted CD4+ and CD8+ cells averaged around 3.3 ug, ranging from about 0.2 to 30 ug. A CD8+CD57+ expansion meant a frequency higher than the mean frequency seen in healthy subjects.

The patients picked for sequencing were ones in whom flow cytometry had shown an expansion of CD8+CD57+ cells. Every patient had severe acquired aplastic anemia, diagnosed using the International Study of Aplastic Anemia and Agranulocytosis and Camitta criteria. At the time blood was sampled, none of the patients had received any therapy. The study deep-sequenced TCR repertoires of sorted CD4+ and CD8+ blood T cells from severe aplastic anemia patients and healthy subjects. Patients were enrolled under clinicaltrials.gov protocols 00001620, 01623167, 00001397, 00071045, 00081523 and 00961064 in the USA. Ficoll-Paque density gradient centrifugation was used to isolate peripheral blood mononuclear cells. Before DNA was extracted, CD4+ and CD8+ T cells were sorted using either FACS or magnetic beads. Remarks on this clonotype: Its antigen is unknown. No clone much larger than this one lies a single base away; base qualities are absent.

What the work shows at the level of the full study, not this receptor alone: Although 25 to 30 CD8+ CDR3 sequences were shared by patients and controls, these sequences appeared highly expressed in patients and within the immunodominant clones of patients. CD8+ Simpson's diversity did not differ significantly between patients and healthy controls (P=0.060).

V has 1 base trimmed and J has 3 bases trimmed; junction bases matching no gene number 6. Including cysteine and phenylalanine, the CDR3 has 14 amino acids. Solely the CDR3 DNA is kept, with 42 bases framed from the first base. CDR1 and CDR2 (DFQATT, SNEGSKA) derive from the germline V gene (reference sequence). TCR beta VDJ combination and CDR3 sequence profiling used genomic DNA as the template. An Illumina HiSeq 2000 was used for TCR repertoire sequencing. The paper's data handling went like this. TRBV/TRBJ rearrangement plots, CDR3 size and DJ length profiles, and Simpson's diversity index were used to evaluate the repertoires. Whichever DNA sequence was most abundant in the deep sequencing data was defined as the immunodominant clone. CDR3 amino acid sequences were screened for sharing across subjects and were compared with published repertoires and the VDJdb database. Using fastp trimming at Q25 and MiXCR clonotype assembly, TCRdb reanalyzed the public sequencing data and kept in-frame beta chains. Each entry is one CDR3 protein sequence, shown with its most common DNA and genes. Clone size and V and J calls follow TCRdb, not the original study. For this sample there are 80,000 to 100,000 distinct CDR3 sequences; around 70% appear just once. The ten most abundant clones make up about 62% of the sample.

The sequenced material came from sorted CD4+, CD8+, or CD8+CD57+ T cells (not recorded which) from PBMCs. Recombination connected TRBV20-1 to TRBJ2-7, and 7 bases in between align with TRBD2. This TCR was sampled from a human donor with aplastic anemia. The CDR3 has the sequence CSARGLAVVYEQYF. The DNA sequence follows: TGCAGTGCTAGAGGTCTAGCGGTCGTCTACGAGCAGTACTTC.